The rows below give T cell receptor beta chains drawn from one sample of a study of blood T cell repertoires in COVID-19. The table came from immunoSEQ multiplex PCR; TCRdb's copy has only in-frame clones and leaves some out. The sample gives 90,000 to 120,000 clones, approximately 89% of which show up once; 6.8% is in the top ten. The source material was peripheral blood. These receptors were obtained from a man aged 50-60 years with active or convalescent COVID-19. CDR3s include the opening cysteine and the closing phenylalanine or tryptophan. The D gene is left open where the match is weak. Clone size is given for some rows only: seen once, a few or many times, or a class if the clone is expanded.

NA	NA	TRBJ1-1	TRBV28	TGTGCCACCAGGGCGGCCACTGAAGCTTTCTTT	CATRAATEAFF
NA	few	TRBJ2-1	TRBV21-1	TGTGCCAGCAGCAATGAGACAGGGGCACGCAATGAGCAGTTCTTC	CASSNETGARNEQFF
TRBD1	NA	TRBJ1-1	TRBV2	TGTGCCAGCATAGGGCCGGGACAGGGATCTTTCTTT	CASIGPGQGSFF
TRBD2	NA	TRBJ2-2	TRBV10-3	TGTGCCGCCGGACTAGCGGGCTACGGCGGGGAGCTGTTTTTT	CAAGLAGYGGELFF
TRBD2	NA	TRBJ2-5	TRBV10-3	TGTGCCATCAGTGATAGGGGACTAGCGGGCGTATTCACAGAGACCCAGTACTTC	CAISDRGLAGVFTETQYF
TRBD1	NA	TRBJ2-7	TRBV5-1	TGCGCCAGCAGCTCGGACAGGGCAGGGGAGCAGTACTTC	CASSSDRAGEQYF
TRBD2	NA	TRBJ2-1	TRBV28	TGTGCCAGCAGTTTAGGGGCGGGGGGGAATGAGCAGTTCTTC	CASSLGAGGNEQFF
NA	few	TRBJ2-3	TRBV7-9	TGTGCCAGCATCGCTGGCTGGTCCACAGATACGCAGTATTTT	CASIAGWSTDTQYF
NA	NA	TRBJ2-1	TRBV28	TGTGCCAGCACCCTATCCGAGGCCGCCCCCAGTGAGCAGTTCTTC	CASTLSEAAPSEQFF
TRBD2	NA	TRBJ2-7	TRBV7-2	TGTGCCAGCAGTCCAGCGGGGAGCGGAGGTGCCTACGAGCAGTACTTC	CASSPAGSGGAYEQYF
NA	NA	TRBJ2-7	TRBV2	TGTGCCAGCAGCATCAGCCTACAGGGAGGGGGAAACTACGAGCAGTACTTC	CASSISLQGGGNYEQYF
TRBD1	NA	TRBJ1-2	TRBV6-6	TGTGCCAGCAGTTACCTCGACAGGGAGAGTGGCTACACCTTC	CASSYLDRESGYTF
NA	NA	TRBJ2-5	TRBV5-1	TGCGCCAGCAGGGCCGGGATTGAAGAGACCCAGTACTTC	CASRAGIEETQYF
NA	NA	TRBJ2-5	TRBV7-8	TGTGCCAGCAGCTTAAACCAGGGAGGAGAGACCCAGTACTTC	CASSLNQGGETQYF
TRBD1	NA	TRBJ1-1	TRBV4-1	TGCGCCAGCAGCGGGACAGGGACTGAAGCTTTCTTT	CASSGTGTEAFF
NA	NA	TRBJ2-3	TRBV30	TGTGCCTGGAGGGAAGGGAGGGGCAGGGGAGCGGATACGCAGTATTTT	CAWREGRGRGADTQYF
TRBD2	NA	TRBJ2-1	TRBV5-6	TGTGCCAGCAGCTTGGGACTAGCGCCCCGACGGTACAATGAGCAGTTCTTC	CASSLGLAPRRYNEQFF
NA	once	TRBJ2-1	TRBV4-1	TGCGCCAGCAGCCAAGAGGGTCGGACAGTCAATGAGCAGTTCTTC	CASSQEGRTVNEQFF
NA	once	TRBJ1-4	TRBV4-3	TGCGCCAGCAGCCAGAGTCTTCAATTAACGGGTGAAAAACTGTTTTTT	CASSQSLQLTGEKLFF
TRBD2	NA	TRBJ2-1	TRBV5-1	TGCGCCAGCAGCTTCCGGGGCGGGAGTCACAATGAGCAGTTCTTC	CASSFRGGSHNEQFF
NA	once	TRBJ1-5	TRBV15	TGTGCCACCAGCAGTGACCGGGGCAATCAGCCCCAGCATTTT	CATSSDRGNQPQHF
TRBD1	NA	TRBJ2-7	TRBV6-6	TGTGCCAGCAGTGCTAGGACAGGGTCCTACGAGCAGTACTTC	CASSARTGSYEQYF
NA	NA	TRBJ2-2	TRBV5-5	TGTGCCAGCAGCCAACCTCTCGGAGGACCTACCGGGGAGCTGTTTTTT	CASSQPLGGPTGELFF